Given below is one T cell receptor (beta chain) in context. Its cognate antigen is unknown. A much larger clone lies one base from this, so it may be a read error. The source of the sample is a study of T cells in Graves' hyperthyroidism and ophthalmopathy. Overall study results and limits: In simple terms, a model built on 13 V-J features told ophthalmopathy apart from stable hyperthyroidism.

What was amplified from RNA transcripts were TCR beta CDR3 regions. In the first-round RT-PCR of the TCR CDR3, the HTBI primer set was used. TCRdb called the multiplex PCR reads again in MiXCR, with one record for every CDR3 protein. Seen here are 370,000 or so distinct CDR3 sequences, roughly 13% observed once, and the top ten hold 20% to 25%. Germline V lookup: CDR1 SNHLY, CDR2 FYNNEI. J lost 6 bases, V lost 6 bases, and 13 bases had no gene match. The CDR3 spans 15 residues. The chain recombines TRBV2 with TRBJ1-1; 7 bases line up with TRBD1. Sequenced: blood. The receptor comes from a man younger than 45 with Graves' hyperthyroidism that later progressed to Graves' ophthalmopathy. The CDR3 protein is CASSTDREGLSEAFF. CDR3 bases: TGTGCCAGCAGCACCGACAGGGAGGGTTTGTCTGAAGCTTTCTTT. Looking up the rest from reference TRBV2 and TRBJ1-1 gives the full variable domain: EPEVTQTPSHQVTQMGQEVILRCVPISNHLYFYWYRQILGQKVEFLVSFYNNEISEKSEIFDDQFSVERPDGSNFTLKIRSTKLEDSAMYFCASSTDREGLSEAFFGQGTRLTVV.